Presented here are 3 T cell receptor beta chains from one specimen sequenced in a study of blood T cell repertoires in COVID-19. The method was immunoSEQ multiplex PCR; TCRdb's version includes in-frame clones alone and lacks a portion of them. Of 26,000 or so clones listed, 70% to 90% were seen once; the top ten hold about a sixth. Sequencing was performed on peripheral blood. Receptors originate from a human donor in a cohort sampled during active COVID-19.

The rearrangement joins TRBV24-1 to TRBJ2-2; 10 bases are shared with TRBD1. Germline loops: CDR1 KGHDR, CDR2 SFDVKD. The CDR3 contains 16 residues. The V and J ends lost 9 bases and 4 bases, in that order; junction bases with no gene match: 10. As DNA, the CDR3 is TGTGCCACCTCGAAGGGGACAGGGGCCAGCACCGGGGAGCTGTTTTTT. This sequence encodes CATSKGTGASTGELFF.

The rearrangement uses TRBV9 and TRBJ2-1; the match to TRBD2 covers 13 bases. The germline CDR1 and CDR2 sequences are SGDLS and YYNGEE. The junction had 8 bases not matched to a gene; V was cut back by 0 bases and J by 5 bases. The CDR3 consists of 18 residues. The CDR3 sequence: CASSVAPAGTSGNNEQFF. In nucleotides, the CDR3 is TGTGCCAGCAGCGTAGCACCGGCCGGGACTAGCGGGAACAATGAGCAGTTCTTC.

This chain uses TRBV5-4 with TRBJ1-2; D ambiguous. The V gene's germline CDR1 is SGHNT and CDR2 YYREEE (reference sequence). This CDR3 has 13 amino acids. Trimming cost V 0 bases and J 9 bases, with 12 bases left between them. The CDR3 DNA reads as TGTGCCAGCAGCTTGGTCCGGGATAATAGCTACACCTTC. Translation gives CASSLVRDNSYTF.